Listed here is a single T cell receptor beta chain. This sample is part of a study of blood T cell repertoires in COVID-19. Study-level information: Acute-phase and convalescent COVID-19 samples originated in the United States, Italy and Spain. T cells, B-cell-depleted T cells, or PBMCs provided the cDNA or gDNA that served as material.

Study processing details: Amplifying reference gene primers gave estimates of nucleated cell counts. Using immunoSEQ multiplex PCR, the repertoire was profiled, and TCRdb retains in-frame clones only, with some absent. Clonal size and the V and J genes are those of that table, whereas D and trimming came from the DNA. This table holds some 160,000 clones, about 77% found once. J gave up 5 bases and V 2 bases, and 6 bases lay outside the gene matches. The CDR3 totals 15 residues. Germline lookup yields CDR1 MNHEY and CDR2 SVGAGI. Input material: peripheral blood. This clonotype was sampled from a woman older than 75 with acute or convalescent COVID-19. The J gene is TRBJ1-1, the V gene TRBV6-5; 9 positions match TRBD1. The CDR3 sequence is CASSYATGGPTEAFF. The CDR3 DNA follows: TGTGCCAGCAGTTACGCGACAGGGGGACCAACTGAAGCTTTCTTT.